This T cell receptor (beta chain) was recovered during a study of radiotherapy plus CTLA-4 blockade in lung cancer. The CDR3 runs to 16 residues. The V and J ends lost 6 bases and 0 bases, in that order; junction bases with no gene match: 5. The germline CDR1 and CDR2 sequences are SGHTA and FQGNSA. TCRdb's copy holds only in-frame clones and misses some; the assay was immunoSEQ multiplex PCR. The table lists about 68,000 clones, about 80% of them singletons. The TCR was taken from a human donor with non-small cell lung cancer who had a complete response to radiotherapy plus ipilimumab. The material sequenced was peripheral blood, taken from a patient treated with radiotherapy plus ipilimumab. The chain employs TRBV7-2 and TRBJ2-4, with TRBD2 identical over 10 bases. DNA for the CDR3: TGTGCCAGCAGTTACGCTAGCGGGGGAGCCAAAAACATTCAGTACTTC. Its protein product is CASSYASGGAKNIQYF.